Below, 22 T cell receptor beta chains from the same sample are listed, as sequenced in a study of blood T cell repertoires in COVID-19. Produced via immunoSEQ multiplex PCR; TCRdb's table is partial and in-frame only. The data hold 250,000 or so clones, with over 90% observed a single time. Sample: peripheral blood. Receptors originate from a man aged 25-45 years with COVID-19, enrolled during active disease.

This clone was observed a few times. The gene calls are TRBV6-1 and TRBJ1-3, with 7 bases identical to TRBD1. After removal of 0 bases from V and 0 bases from J, the junction contained 5 bases not matched to a gene. Germline CDR1 is MNHNS and CDR2 is SASEGT. The CDR3 is made up of 17 amino acids. This CDR3 reads CASSEAMTGSSGNTIYF. The DNA for the CDR3 is TGTGCCAGCAGTGAAGCAATGACAGGGAGCTCTGGAAACACCATATATTTT.

J is TRBJ1-4 and V is TRBV3-1 (or the pseudogene TRBV3-2); 7 bases are a match to TRBD1. The germline V gene encodes CDR1 LGHDT and CDR2 YNNKEL (reference sequence). The ends lost 4 bases at V and 8 bases at J; junction bases unmatched: 4. The CDR3 covers 13 residues. The DNA for the CDR3 is TGTGCCAGCAGCCTCCAGGGGGGCGAAAAACTGTTTTTT. This gives the protein CASSLQGGEKLFF.

The DNA of the CDR3 is TGTGCCAGCAGCCAAGATCACGGTAGCAATCAGCCCCAGCATTTT. This encodes CASSQDHGSNQPQHF. The J gene is TRBJ1-5, the V gene TRBV3-1 (or the pseudogene TRBV3-2); D is ambiguous. This CDR3 is built from 15 residues. Germline V lookup: CDR1 LGHDT, CDR2 YNNKEL (reference sequence). V shed 0 bases and J shed 0 bases, with 6 bases lying between them.

The V gene is TRBV7-3, the J gene TRBJ1-4, with D possibly being TRBD1 (6 bases). The germline V gene encodes CDR1 SGHTA and CDR2 FQGTGA. The CDR3 is made up of 14 amino acids. V was cut by 5 bases and J by 7 bases, with 14 bases left in between. For the CDR3, the DNA is TGTGCCAGCAGCCTCAGGGGAGGGACTGAAAAACTGTTTTTT. Protein sequence: CASSLRGGTEKLFF.

This clone has just one count. V gene TRBV18 combines with J gene TRBJ1-2; D is possibly TRBD1 (6 bases). The CDR3 has 14 residues. Germline assignment: CDR1 KGHSH and CDR2 LQKENI. The V and J ends lost 3 bases and 7 bases respectively, with 15 bases between them. The CDR3 here is CASSPMDRQGGYTF. For the CDR3, the DNA is TGTGCCAGCTCACCGATGGACAGACAAGGTGGCTACACCTTC.

The chain joins TRBV19 to TRBJ1-5; weak D call: TRBD1 (6 bases). From germline, CDR1 is LNHDA and CDR2 SQIVND (reference sequence). The CDR3 is 15 amino acids. V lost 1 base and J 2 bases, leaving 9 bases between the germline ends. The CDR3, as DNA: TGTGCCAGTAGTATAGGGAGACAGGGCAATCAGCCCCAGCATTTT. Protein product: CASSIGRQGNQPQHF.

The V call is TRBV3-1 (or the pseudogene TRBV3-2), the J call TRBJ2-1; TRBD2 matches at 9 bases. CDR1 and CDR2 (germline): LGHDT, YNNKEL (reference sequence). After removal of 3 bases from V and 15 bases from J, the junction contained 9 bases not matched to a gene. This CDR3 has 13 residues. The CDR3 DNA sequence: TGTGCCAGCAGCCAGACGGGAGGGACTAGCCGGTTCTTC. Amino acid sequence: CASSQTGGTSRFF.

This chain connects TRBV9 to TRBJ2-3, with 8 bases identical to TRBD1. The CDR3 extends over 17 amino acids. V was clipped by 2 bases and J by 0 bases; unmatched bases: 8. From germline, CDR1 is SGDLS and CDR2 YYNGEE. The CDR3, as DNA: TGTGCCAGCAGCGTTGAGACAGGGGCCCTTAGCACAGATACGCAGTATTTT. This encodes CASSVETGALSTDTQYF.

This chain uses TRBV29-1 with TRBJ2-3; the match to TRBD2 covers 7 bases. Germline loops: CDR1 SQVTM, CDR2 ANQGSEA. This CDR3 spans 13 amino acids. Unmatched junction bases numbered 7, after V lost 8 bases and J lost 2 bases. The CDR3 loop reads CSFWGGDTDTQYF. DNA of the CDR3: TGCAGCTTCTGGGGGGGGGACACAGATACGCAGTATTTT.

The chain has TRBV3-1 (or the pseudogene TRBV3-2) and TRBJ2-3, with 8 bases identical to TRBD2. The J segment lost 0 bases and the V segment lost 1 base, leaving 6 bases of the junction unmatched. CDR1 is LGHDT and CDR2 is YNNKEL in the germline V gene (reference sequence). This CDR3 is built from 17 residues. In nucleotides, the CDR3 is TGTGCCAGCAGCCAAGCAGTAGCGGGGACTAGCACAGATACGCAGTATTTT. It codes for CASSQAVAGTSTDTQYF.

To note about this clone: One junction end disagrees with the germline gene, perhaps due to a read error. In DNA form, the CDR3 reads TGTGCCAGCTCCCCACTCGGGGGGGCGAGGGCTTTCTTT. It is translated as CASSPLGGARAFF. The V and J genes are TRBV18 and TRBJ1-1; tentatively, D is TRBD1 (6 bases). Looked up from germline, CDR1 is KGHSH and CDR2 is LQKENI. This CDR3 is built from 13 residues.

The J gene is TRBJ1-1, the V gene TRBV3-1 (or the pseudogene TRBV3-2), with TRBD1 matching over 7 bases. This CDR3 spans 15 amino acids. With V trimmed by 5 bases and J by 1 base, 7 bases remained unmatched. Looked up from germline, CDR1 is LGHDT and CDR2 is YNNKEL (reference sequence). The CDR3 here is CASSGDWTGNTEAFF. The DNA of the CDR3 is TGTGCCAGCAGCGGGGATTGGACAGGGAACACTGAAGCTTTCTTT.

This clone came up once. V gene TRBV6-5 combines with J gene TRBJ2-1; possible D gene TRBD1, 6 bases. CDR1 is MNHEY and CDR2 is SVGAGI in the germline V gene. Trimming pared 6 bases from V and 3 bases from J, leaving 12 bases between. This CDR3 comprises 14 residues. The chain's CDR3 is CASRGALGYNEQFF. The CDR3 nucleotides read TGTGCCAGCAGGGGGGCATTGGGCTACAATGAGCAGTTCTTC.

The rearrangement links TRBV20-1 to TRBJ2-7; D might be TRBD1 (6 bases). Looked up from germline, CDR1 is DFQATT and CDR2 is SNEGSKA (reference sequence). This CDR3 region has 11 residues. Trimming left V 2 bases short and J 11 bases short, with 13 bases between. As DNA, the CDR3 is TGCAGTGCTAGAACAGGGCCAGTGGAGTACTTC. Translated, it gives CSARTGPVEYF.

The rearrangement joins TRBV7-9 to TRBJ1-2; TRBD1 matches 8 bases. Germline V gene data show CDR1 as SEHNR and CDR2 as FQNEAQ (reference sequence). This CDR3 contains 15 residues. Trimming at V came to 1 base and at J to 5 bases, leaving 6 bases not matched to a gene. The CDR3: CASSLGPGGAYGYTF. The CDR3 DNA follows: TGTGCCAGCAGCTTAGGTCCAGGGGGCGCGTATGGCTACACCTTC.

The chain joins TRBV4-1 to TRBJ1-5; TRBD1 aligns across 10 bases. CDR1 is MGHRA and CDR2 is YSYEKL in the germline V gene. Trimming took 4 bases from V and 5 from J; bases not matched to a gene: 8. The CDR3 consists of 16 residues. CDR3 coding DNA: TGCGCCAGCAGCCCCGGACAGGGGGAATTCGATCAGCCCCAGCATTTT. Translation: CASSPGQGEFDQPQHF.

The V gene is TRBV2, the J gene TRBJ1-6; D is ambiguous. V was pared by 0 bases and J by 4 bases, with 10 bases between. CDR1 SNHLY and CDR2 FYNNEI come from the germline V gene. This CDR3 spans 16 amino acids. The CDR3 reads CASSEARGFYNSPLHF. The CDR3 DNA reads as TGTGCCAGCAGTGAAGCAAGAGGGTTTTATAATTCACCCCTCCACTTT.

The gene calls are TRBV6-2 or TRBV6-3 and TRBJ2-4; 13 nucleotides match TRBD2. The CDR3 is 19 residues long. The trim removed 4 bases at V and 0 bases at J, leaving 9 bases unmatched. Germline V gives CDR1 MNHEY, CDR2 SVGEGT. The CDR3 reads CASSFPLAGGLLAKNIQYF. The CDR3 DNA follows: TGTGCCAGCAGTTTCCCACTAGCGGGGGGGCTGCTAGCCAAAAACATTCAGTACTTC.

The chain joins TRBV10-3 to TRBJ2-1; D is uncertain. Germline V gene sequence: CDR1 ENHRY, CDR2 SYGVKD. CDR3 size: 13 residues. V was pared by 3 bases and J by 2 bases, with 5 bases between. In DNA, the CDR3 is TGTGCCATCAGTGAACTCACCTACAATGAGCAGTTCTTC. Translation: CAISELTYNEQFF.

This CDR3 is CASSLEPGQGPEKLFF. The CDR3, as DNA: TGCGCCAGCAGCTTGGAGCCGGGACAGGGGCCTGAAAAACTGTTTTTT. This rearrangement joins TRBV5-1 to TRBJ1-4, with 10 bases lining up with TRBD1. V gave up 0 bases and J gave up 7 bases; unmatched junction bases: 6. Germline-derived CDR1 and CDR2 are SGHRS and YFSETQ. CDR3 length equals 16 residues. Using reference TRBV5-1 and TRBJ1-4 for the parts outside the CDR3, the full variable domain is KAGVTQTPRYLIKTRGQQVTLSCSPISGHRSVSWYQQTPGQGLQFLFEYFSETQRNKGNFPGRFSGRQFSNSRSEMNVSTLELGDSALYLCASSLEPGQGPEKLFFGSGTQLSVL.

This chain joins TRBV11-2 and TRBJ1-1, with D uncertain. Per germline, CDR1 SGHAT and CDR2 FQNNGV. V shed 5 bases and J shed 6 bases, with 19 bases lying between them. The CDR3 length is 15 residues. The CDR3 loop reads CASSQERGGSAEAFF. CDR3 nucleotides: TGTGCCAGCAGCCAAGAGCGGGGAGGGTCGGCTGAAGCTTTCTTT.

V is TRBV6-6 and J is TRBJ1-4, with D possibly matching TRBD1 (6 bases). The CDR3 length is 16 residues. Per the germline V gene, CDR1 is MNHNY and CDR2 is SVGAGI (reference sequence). V lost 7 bases, J lost 3 bases, and 18 bases lay in between. The CDR3 protein is CASTLQGYSPNEKLFF. CDR3 nucleotides: TGTGCCAGCACTTTACAGGGTTATTCACCTAATGAAAAACTGTTTTTT.